This TCR beta chain was recovered during a study of cytomegalovirus exposure and HLA in healthy donors. As for this clone: Its antigen remains unknown.

Trimming removed 4 bases at V and 0 bases at J, with 10 bases between. CDR1 and CDR2 from the germline V gene are SGHNT and YYREEE (reference sequence). The CDR3 spans 14 residues. Regarding the study as a whole: TRBV6-2, TRBV6-3 and some other V segments were excluded as indistinguishable. Later findings reportedly placed an Asian-associated ancestry cluster below the roughly 700-donor mean for N-insertions.

With 60 Vbeta and 13 Jbeta primers, the PCR was carried out. Sequenced by immunoSEQ multiplex PCR; TCRdb stores in-frame clones only, minus some. This table holds 120,000 or so clones, under 80% found once. Input material: PBMCs. The rearrangement links TRBV5-4 to TRBJ1-1; D perhaps matches TRBD1 (6 bases). This receptor was identified in a man aged 40-55 years in good health and CMV-seropositive. The CDR3 sequence: CASSIGQLNTEAFF. CDR3 nucleotides: TGTGCCAGCAGCATTGGACAGCTGAACACTGAAGCTTTCTTT.